A single sample is the source of the 9 T cell receptor beta chains below, sequenced in a study of PD-L1 blockade in urothelial cancer. Time point defined: peripheral blood 6 weeks after treatment start. Profiled with immunoSEQ multiplex PCR; TCRdb holds only in-frame clones, not every one. The data hold 35,000 to 55,000 clones, with 80% to 90% observed a single time. The source was PBMCs, collected around atezolizumab (anti-PD-L1) treatment. The receptors stem from a man aged 55 to 70 with urothelial cancer.

V and J are TRBV19 and TRBJ2-2; TRBD2 agrees at 12 bases. Germline V gives CDR1 LNHDA, CDR2 SQIVND (reference sequence). V lost 7 bases and J lost 3; bases outside the gene matches: 12. This CDR3 is built from 18 residues. Written as DNA, the CDR3 is TGTGCCAGTACCCTCGAGGCTAGCGGGGGGGCCGACACCGGGGAGCTGTTTTTT. Translation: CASTLEASGGADTGELFF. Full variable domain (outside the CDR3, taken from reference TRBV19 and TRBJ2-2): DGGITQSPKYLFRKEGQNVTLSCEQNLNHDAMYWYRQDPGQGLRLIYYSQIVNDFQKGDIAEGYSVSREKKESFPLTVTSAQKNPTAFYLCASTLEASGGADTGELFFGEGSRLTVL.

This chain links TRBV28 with TRBJ2-7; 9 bases map to TRBD2. The CDR3 length is 14 residues. Germline V gene lookup returns CDR1 MDHEN and CDR2 SYDVKM. Trimming removed 7 bases from V and 5 bases from J; junction bases left unmatched: 9. The CDR3 DNA reads as TGTGCCAGCATCCCGGGGCTAGCGGGACACGAGCAGTACTTC. It specifies CASIPGLAGHEQYF. Filled out from reference TRBV28 and TRBJ2-7, the complete variable domain reads DVKVTQSSRYLVKRTGEKVFLECVQDMDHENMFWYRQDPGLGLRLIYFSYDVKMKEKGDIPEGYSVSREKKERFSLILESASTNQTSMYLCASIPGLAGHEQYFGPGTRLTVT.

The chain combines TRBV7-8 with TRBJ1-1; 7 nucleotides line up with TRBD1. V lost 6 bases, J lost 4 bases, and 17 bases stayed unmatched. The CDR3 is made up of 17 amino acids. Germline-derived CDR1 and CDR2 are SGHVS and FQNEAQ. The CDR3 DNA reads TGTGCCAGCAGGCCACCCATAAGACAGGGTTTGAGCACTGAAGCTTTCTTT. Amino acid sequence: CASRPPIRQGLSTEAFF.

This clone has just one count. The gene calls are TRBV11-2 and TRBJ2-3; 9 nucleotides agree with TRBD2. Germline CDR1 is SGHAT and CDR2 is FQNNGV. Trimming took 1 base from V and 1 from J; bases not matched to a gene: 3. CDR3 size: 16 residues. CDR3: CASSLGRTSGTDTQYF. CDR3 DNA sequence: TGTGCCAGCAGCTTAGGACGGACTAGCGGCACAGATACGCAGTATTTT.

The chain couples TRBV6-5 to TRBJ1-1; a possible D gene is TRBD1 (5 bases). Trimming took 0 bases from V and 3 from J, leaving 8 bases between them. The V gene's germline CDR1 is MNHEY and CDR2 SVGAGI. The CDR3 spans 14 residues. The DNA for the CDR3 is TGTGCCAGCAGTTACTCACCGGGGGACACTGAAGCTTTCTTT. The encoded protein is CASSYSPGDTEAFF.

This chain connects TRBV18 to TRBJ1-2, with no clear D. Germline lookup yields CDR1 KGHSH and CDR2 LQKENI. Trimming took off 3 bases at V and 6 bases at J, with 14 bases between the two ends. The CDR3 contains 14 residues. The CDR3 spells CASSPLSAADGYTF. Written as DNA, the CDR3 is TGTGCCAGCTCACCCCTTTCTGCAGCGGATGGCTACACCTTC.

The chain links TRBV11-2 to TRBJ2-7; no clear D. The CDR3 totals 16 residues. V lost 1 base and J 0 bases, leaving 13 bases between the germline ends. Germline values: CDR1 SGHAT, CDR2 FQNNGV. The CDR3 nucleotides read TGTGCCAGCAGCTTAGTTTCAACAGTATTCTCCTACGAGCAGTACTTC. Its protein product is CASSLVSTVFSYEQYF.

This clone was seen once. The CDR3 sequence: CASSPGQGYNYGYTF. The CDR3 nucleotides are TGTGCCAGCTCGCCCGGACAGGGCTATAACTATGGCTACACCTTC. V and J are TRBV18 and TRBJ1-2, with 8 bases identical to TRBD1. J gave up 1 base and V 6 bases, and 7 bases lay outside the gene matches. CDR3 size: 15 residues. Germline values: CDR1 KGHSH, CDR2 LQKENI.

The J gene is TRBJ2-7, the V gene TRBV18; 7 bases align to TRBD1. From germline, CDR1 is KGHSH and CDR2 LQKENI. The CDR3 length is 14 residues. The V gene end was trimmed by 1 base and the J gene end by 1 base; junction bases not matched to a gene: 1. This CDR3 reads CASSPQQGSYEQYF. In nucleotides, the CDR3 is TGTGCCAGCTCACCACAACAGGGGTCCTACGAGCAGTACTTC.